This T cell receptor (beta chain) emerged from a study of T cell repertoires in cytomegalovirus infection. Study details: The authors relied on CMV epitopes, both recently identified HLA-C-restricted and well-studied HLA-B-restricted.

To note about this clonotype: Antigen specificity is unknown.

TCRdb re-called the reads through MiXCR, storing one row per CDR3 protein. The sample has over 55,000 distinct CDR3 sequences; 20% to 25% are singletons. Trimming cost V 4 bases and J 4 bases, with 21 bases left between them. CDR3 length: 17 amino acids. The V gene's germline CDR1 is SGHTA and CDR2 FQGNSA. Study-wide points: Public TCR beta family frequency separated CMV-and-HLA carriers, including in an independent cohort. HLA-C-restricted, CMV-specific TCR beta clonotypes were dominant ex vivo.

This sequence joins TRBV7-2 and TRBJ2-3; TRBD1 might be the D (6 bases). The sample consisted of CD8+ T cells from cultured PBMCs, taken from culture after CMV antigen stimulation. The origin of this receptor is a human donor in good health (CMV status not recorded). Some clones in this sample may be carry-over from other donors' samples. CDR3 loop: CASSSPPRDPGADTQYF. CDR3 nucleotides: TGTGCCAGCAGCTCCCCACCCCGGGACCCAGGGGCAGATACGCAGTATTTT.